This T cell receptor beta chain was found in a study of CD8 T cells in ankylosing spondylitis (dated 2017 in TCRdb). About the study as a whole: The study set out to find disease-linked TCR variants by profiling T cell receptor beta repertoires in ankylosing spondylitis patients and healthy donors. Peripheral blood samples were taken, and synovial fluid was additionally collected from ankylosing spondylitis patients. The full study cohort was made up of under 30 ankylosing spondylitis patients and some 100 healthy donors.

On the study overall, not on this receptor specifically: A CD8+ phenotype was shown by the disease-linked clones, which were found at relatively low frequencies in peripheral blood. Some motif variants were previously reported in synovial fluid and blood of reactive arthritis patients, suggesting common disease-initiation mechanisms. According to the report, matched synovial fluid samples from ankylosing spondylitis patients were significantly enriched for the disease-linked clones. A TCR beta motif of roughly 8 highly homologous amino acid variants appeared characteristic of blood from ankylosing spondylitis patients.

Ten or more counts support this clonotype. The target of this receptor is not known. Base quality data are lacking; no much larger clone is found one base away. At the junction V is shortened by 0 bases and J by 2 bases, with 7 bases in between. Including cysteine and phenylalanine, the CDR3 has 14 amino acids. The CDR3 DNA has 42 bases and is translated from base 1. Sequences LGHNA (CDR1) and YSLEER (CDR2) are obtained from the germline V gene. The instrument given in TCRdb is Illumina HiSeq 2500. TCR beta libraries were prepared by quantitative 5'-RACE with molecular barcodes. From the authors' description of their analysis: A new computational method based on a probabilistic model of VDJ rearrangement was used to identify disease-linked TCR variants. The public reads were reanalyzed by TCRdb: fastp trimming at Q25, MiXCR alignment, in-frame beta chains only. A single entry per CDR3 protein holds the most common genes and DNA from its merged rows. For this entry, the V and J calls and clone size follow TCRdb and not the study's own pipeline. Across this sample there are some 220,000 distinct CDR3 sequences, with more than 5.5% seen only once. The top ten clones comprise 13% to 15% of the sample.

What was sequenced was blood, either unsorted or a sorted T cell fraction (not recorded which). The receptor's source is a male donor with ankylosing spondylitis. The chain is made from TRBV4-3 and TRBJ2-5, with the identity of the D gene unclear. The CDR3 in this case is CASSQDPGQETQYF. In nucleotides, the sequence is TGCGCCAGCAGCCAAGATCCCGGTCAAGAGACCCAGTACTTC.